The 25 T cell receptor beta chains below all came from one sample that was sequenced in a study of graft-versus-host responses after intestinal transplantation. Their recognized antigens are unknown. The table came from immunoSEQ multiplex PCR; TCRdb's copy has only in-frame clones and leaves some out. The data hold under 95,000 clones, with around 92% observed a single time. Sequencing used unstimulated CD8+ T cells sorted from spleen or lymph node cells, obtained before intestinal transplant. All receptors derive from a human donor who received an intestinal transplant.

This clone came up once. The DNA for the CDR3 is TGTGCCAGCAGTGCGGAGGGATACCGAGACAATGAGCAGTTCTTC. Amino acids: CASSAEGYRDNEQFF. This chain links TRBV25-1 with TRBJ2-1, with a tentative D call TRBD2 (6 bases). The germline gives CDR1 MGHDK, CDR2 SYGVNS. CDR3 size: 15 residues. Trimming cost V 4 bases and J 5 bases, with 15 bases left between them.

V gene TRBV27 combines with J gene TRBJ2-1; 7 positions match TRBD1. V was clipped by 6 bases and J by 7 bases; unmatched bases: 9. The CDR3 loop spans 14 amino acids. Looked up from germline, CDR1 is MNHEY and CDR2 is SMNVEV (reference sequence). DNA for the CDR3: TGTGCCAGCAGAATAGGGGGCGCTTGGAATGAGCAGTTCTTC. Its protein is CASRIGGAWNEQFF.

The chain carries TRBV6-5 and TRBJ2-5; D perhaps matches TRBD2 (6 bases). The CDR3 totals 15 residues. Germline V gives CDR1 MNHEY, CDR2 SVGAGI. Trimming stripped 5 bases from V and 4 bases from J, with 17 bases between. The DNA of the CDR3 is TGTGCCAGCAGTCCCGGTCTCGGCGGGGTAGAGACCCAGTACTTC. Translating it yields CASSPGLGGVETQYF.

The chain recombines TRBV28 with TRBJ1-3, with TRBD1 matching 7 bases. CDR1 MDHEN and CDR2 SYDVKM come from the germline V gene. The CDR3 runs 20 residues. J was trimmed by 0 bases and V by 6 bases; bases with no gene match: 20. The CDR3 sequence is CASSLIPTPTGPLSGNTIYF. Written as DNA, the CDR3 is TGTGCCAGCAGCTTAATCCCCACCCCGACAGGGCCTCTCTCTGGAAACACCATATATTTT.

The chain joins TRBV7-9 to TRBJ2-7; D possibly corresponds to TRBD1 (7 bases). CDR1 is SEHNR and CDR2 is FQNEAQ in the germline V gene (reference sequence). The V and J ends lost 5 bases and 4 bases respectively, with 12 bases between them. This CDR3 has 13 residues. The CDR3 nucleotides read TGTGCCAGCAGCCCAGGGGGGCGATACGAGCAGTACTTC. The encoded protein is CASSPGGRYEQYF.

This chain connects TRBV6-5 to TRBJ2-7, with 8 bases lining up with TRBD1. V dropped 0 bases and J dropped 5; count of bases not matched to a gene: 6. Germline CDR1 and CDR2: MNHEY and SVGAGI. The CDR3 is made up of 15 amino acids. CDR3 region: CASSYSDRGEDEQYF. The CDR3 DNA reads TGTGCCAGCAGTTACTCTGACAGGGGTGAAGACGAGCAGTACTTC.

The CDR3 DNA reads as TGTGCCACCAGCAGAGAAACCCTCTTGACAGGGCGCGAGCAGTACTTC. Residues: CATSRETLLTGREQYF. The chain joins TRBV15 to TRBJ2-7; the match to TRBD1 covers 7 bases. J lost 6 bases, V lost 0 bases, and 11 bases had no gene match. Per the germline V gene, CDR1 is LNHNV and CDR2 is YYDKDF (reference sequence). The CDR3 has 16 residues.

The chain joins TRBV19 to TRBJ1-2, with D perhaps TRBD1 (6 bases). V was pared by 4 bases and J by 4 bases, with 13 bases between. Germline CDR1 LNHDA, CDR2 SQIVND (reference sequence). CDR3 size: 14 residues. DNA of the CDR3: TGTGCCAGTAGTACAGGGGAATCCCCCTATGGCTACACCTTC. Its protein is CASSTGESPYGYTF. Using reference TRBV19 and TRBJ1-2 for the parts outside the CDR3, the full variable domain is DGGITQSPKYLFRKEGQNVTLSCEQNLNHDAMYWYRQDPGQGLRLIYYSQIVNDFQKGDIAEGYSVSREKKESFPLTVTSAQKNPTAFYLCASSTGESPYGYTFGSGTRLTVV.

The V and J genes are TRBV6-1 and TRBJ2-7; 7 nucleotides align to TRBD2. Per the germline V gene, CDR1 is MNHNS and CDR2 is SASEGT. The CDR3 sequence is 14 residues long. V dropped 1 base and J dropped 2; count of bases not matched to a gene: 2. The CDR3 reads CASSEVLATYEQYF. CDR3 nucleotide sequence: TGTGCCAGCAGTGAAGTACTAGCGACCTACGAGCAGTACTTC.

The rearrangement uses TRBV9 and TRBJ1-1, with 9 nucleotides matching TRBD1. The CDR3 totals 15 residues. The trim removed 3 bases at V and 4 bases at J, leaving 7 bases unmatched. CDR1 and CDR2 from the germline V gene are SGDLS and YYNGEE. The CDR3 reads CASSAGTGFGTEAFF. In DNA, the CDR3 is TGTGCCAGCAGCGCCGGGACAGGGTTCGGCACTGAAGCTTTCTTT.

This chain uses TRBV5-1 with TRBJ2-1; D is undetermined. Germline assignment: CDR1 SGHRS and CDR2 YFSETQ. The CDR3 totals 12 residues. The V end was cut by 1 base, the J end by 7 bases, with 6 bases between. The CDR3 protein is CASSLSGNEQFF. The CDR3, as DNA: TGCGCCAGCAGCTTGTCCGGGAATGAGCAGTTCTTC.

This clone came up once. The V and J genes are TRBV2 and TRBJ2-1, with TRBD2 identical over 8 bases. This CDR3 is built from 16 residues. Germline CDR1 reads SNHLY; CDR2 reads FYNNEI. J lost 6 bases, V lost 0 bases, and 7 bases had no gene match. The CDR3 is CASSEAEREIPNEQFF. For the CDR3, the DNA is TGTGCCAGCAGTGAAGCGGAGCGGGAGATTCCCAATGAGCAGTTCTTC.

This chain connects TRBV4-2 to TRBJ2-3, with D uncertain. Per germline, CDR1 LGHNA and CDR2 YNFKEQ. The CDR3 runs to 15 residues. The germline V and J ends were trimmed by 0 bases and 3 bases, with 10 bases remaining between them. The CDR3 sequence: CASSQELTQTDTQYF. The CDR3 bases are TGTGCCAGCAGCCAAGAATTGACACAAACAGATACGCAGTATTTT.

V usage is TRBV7-9 and J usage is TRBJ1-1; D remains unclear. Looked up from germline, CDR1 is SEHNR and CDR2 is FQNEAQ (reference sequence). CDR3 length equals 13 residues. V was shortened by 5 bases and J by 5 bases, with 12 bases between the two germline ends. This CDR3 reads CASSQSGWTEAFF. The CDR3 nucleotides are TGTGCCAGCAGCCAAAGCGGTTGGACTGAAGCTTTCTTT.

V and J are TRBV28 and TRBJ2-7, with D perhaps matching TRBD2 (5 bases). Trimming left V 3 bases short and J 6 bases short, with 15 bases between. The germline V gene has CDR1 MDHEN and CDR2 SYDVKM. The CDR3 has 14 residues. CDR3 sequence reads: CASSLGGRAFEQYF. The DNA for the CDR3 is TGTGCCAGCAGTTTGGGCGGGCGGGCGTTCGAGCAGTACTTC.

V is TRBV7-8 and J is TRBJ1-1, with D hard to call. The V end lost 5 bases, the J end lost 0 bases, and 13 bases lay between the germline ends. This CDR3 is 15 amino acids long. Per germline, CDR1 SGHVS and CDR2 FQNEAQ. The CDR3 region is CASSGRTGVNTEAFF. In nucleotides, the CDR3 is TGTGCCAGCAGCGGAAGGACTGGGGTGAACACTGAAGCTTTCTTT.

The gene calls are TRBV18 and TRBJ2-7, with TRBD2 matching 10 bases. After removal of 4 bases from V and 1 base from J, the junction contained 4 bases not matched to a gene. CDR1 is KGHSH, CDR2 LQKENI, per germline. The CDR3 has 15 amino acids. CDR3 protein: CASSHEAGGSYEQYF. The DNA for the CDR3 is TGTGCCAGCTCACATGAAGCGGGAGGGTCCTACGAGCAGTACTTC. The variable domain in full, with the rest retrieved from reference TRBV18 and TRBJ2-7, is NAGVMQNPRHLVRRRGQEARLRCSPMKGHSHVYWYRQLPEEGLKFMVYLQKENIIDESGMPKERFSAEFPKEGPSILRIQQVVRGDSAAYFCASSHEAGGSYEQYFGPGTRLTVT.

This clone was counted once. The V and J genes are TRBV2 and TRBJ2-3, with D perhaps matching TRBD2 (5 bases). Germline V gene data show CDR1 as SNHLY and CDR2 as FYNNEI. Deletions cut 4 bases from V and 6 bases from J, with 14 bases between. This CDR3 comprises 14 residues. The CDR3 DNA reads TGTGCCAGCAGTGTCCAGGCGGGCCCCGATACGCAGTATTTT. Amino acid sequence: CASSVQAGPDTQYF.

This chain connects TRBV6-4 to TRBJ2-3; 7 bases are a match to TRBD2. Germline V CDR1 and CDR2: MRHNA, SNTAGT. V lost 4 bases to trimming and J lost 10 bases; unmatched junction nucleotides: 11. This CDR3 has 14 residues. CDR3 amino acids: CASSATGGWGPQYF. In DNA form, the CDR3 reads TGTGCCAGCAGTGCCACGGGGGGTTGGGGACCGCAGTATTTT.

This chain's CDR3 is CASSPGTTYSNQPQHF. CDR3 nucleotide sequence: TGTGCCAGCAGTCCCGGGACAACATATAGCAATCAGCCCCAGCATTTT. The V and J genes are TRBV28 and TRBJ1-5, with D possibly TRBD1 on 6 matching bases. The CDR3 runs to 16 residues. Germline assignment: CDR1 MDHEN and CDR2 SYDVKM. Trimming left V 5 bases short and J 0 bases short, with 14 bases between.

J is TRBJ2-7 and V is TRBV4-1, with 9 bases lining up with TRBD1. CDR1 MGHRA and CDR2 YSYEKL come from the germline V gene. The trim removed 0 bases at V and 12 bases at J, leaving 6 bases unmatched. CDR3 length: 13 residues. CDR3: CASSQDQQGALYF. The CDR3 coding sequence is TGCGCCAGCAGCCAAGATCAACAGGGGGCCTTGTACTTC.

The rearrangement uses TRBV2 and TRBJ2-3; 7 nucleotides line up with TRBD2. Germline V gene lookup returns CDR1 SNHLY and CDR2 FYNNEI. This CDR3 comprises 13 residues. Losses at the gene ends were 8 bases for V and 5 bases for J; bases not matched to a gene: 7. CDR3 sequence (DNA): TGTGCCAGCTGCGGACTAGTTAGAGATACGCAGTATTTT. Translated: CASCGLVRDTQYF.

This chain connects TRBV27 to TRBJ2-5, with 9 bases that match TRBD1. Germline assignment: CDR1 MNHEY and CDR2 SMNVEV (reference sequence). The V segment lost 6 bases and the J segment 5 bases; nucleotides outside the gene matches: 4. The CDR3 is 13 amino acids. The CDR3 region is CASSEQGAETQYF. As DNA, the CDR3 is TGTGCCAGCAGCGAACAGGGGGCTGAGACCCAGTACTTC.

This sequence joins TRBV6-5 and TRBJ2-7; 7 bases line up with TRBD1. There are 14 residues in the CDR3. With 5 bases clipped from V and 4 bases from J, the junction kept 8 bases outside the gene matches. Looked up from germline, CDR1 is MNHEY and CDR2 is SVGAGI. CDR3 sequence reads: CASSGDRELYEQYF. The CDR3 nucleotides read TGTGCCAGCAGTGGAGACAGGGAACTTTACGAGCAGTACTTC.

This rearrangement joins TRBV7-6 to TRBJ2-7, with D perhaps TRBD1 (5 bases). Germline CDR1 reads SGHVS; CDR2 reads FNYEAQ. This CDR3 is 15 amino acids long. V lost 1 base and J 3 bases, leaving 13 bases between the germline ends. CDR3 loop: CASSLVDNGFYEQYF. CDR3 coding DNA: TGTGCCAGCAGCTTAGTGGACAATGGTTTCTACGAGCAGTACTTC.